Listed here are 18 T cell receptor beta chains from one sample, sequenced in a study of blood T cell repertoires in COVID-19. Produced via immunoSEQ multiplex PCR; TCRdb's table is partial and in-frame only. The sample includes over 110,000 clones, approximately 88% of them seen just once. Sequenced: peripheral blood. The receptor source for this set is a human donor in a cohort sampled during active COVID-19.

The gene calls are TRBV4-1 and TRBJ2-7; a possible D gene is TRBD1 (8 bases). The CDR3 consists of 16 residues. V lost 4 bases to trimming and J lost 7 bases, with 23 bases between them. Germline V gene lookup returns CDR1 MGHRA and CDR2 YSYEKL. This CDR3 reads CASSPIMGQAAGEQYF. CDR3 nucleotide sequence: TGCGCCAGCAGCCCGATAATGGGACAGGCAGCGGGGGAGCAGTACTTC.

This clone is a singleton in its sample. The chain's CDR3 is CASSVFSGGRTDTQYF. DNA for the CDR3: TGTGCCAGCAGCGTATTCAGCGGGGGCCGGACAGATACGCAGTATTTT. The chain links TRBV9 to TRBJ2-3; 8 nucleotides agree with TRBD2. This CDR3 is built from 16 residues. The trim removed 1 base at V and 3 bases at J, leaving 7 bases unmatched. From germline, CDR1 is SGDLS and CDR2 YYNGEE.

The CDR3 DNA is TGTGCCTGGAGTGTACAACTAGGATCACGCAATGAGCAGTTCTTC. Protein product: CAWSVQLGSRNEQFF. The J gene is TRBJ2-1, the V gene TRBV30; TRBD2 might be the D (5 bases). There are 15 residues in the CDR3. Germline lookup yields CDR1 GTSNPN and CDR2 SVGIG (reference sequence). V was clipped by 0 bases and J by 6 bases, with 15 bases between them.

The chain employs TRBV7-6 and TRBJ2-7; 13 bases line up with TRBD2. Germline lookup yields CDR1 SGHVS and CDR2 FNYEAQ. The trim removed 1 base at V and 2 bases at J, leaving 2 bases unmatched. The CDR3 is made up of 16 amino acids. The CDR3 DNA sequence: TGTGCCAGCAGCTTAGAGGGACTAGCGGGGACCTACGAGCAGTACTTC. Amino acids: CASSLEGLAGTYEQYF.

CDR3 loop: CASSIGQGSNYGYTF. CDR3 sequence (DNA): TGTGCCAGTAGTATCGGGCAGGGGTCCAACTATGGCTACACCTTC. The chain recombines TRBV19 with TRBJ1-2, with D possibly TRBD1 on 6 matching bases. The ends were cut back, 3 bases at V and 2 bases at J, with 13 bases in the middle. The CDR3 runs to 15 residues. Germline V gene sequence: CDR1 LNHDA, CDR2 SQIVND (reference sequence).

This clone has a single count. This chain connects TRBV9 to TRBJ2-7, with a tentative D call TRBD1 (6 bases). Trimming took off 4 bases at V and 3 bases at J, with 17 bases between the two ends. CDR1 is SGDLS and CDR2 is YYNGEE in the germline V gene. The CDR3 has 15 amino acids. The CDR3 DNA reads as TGTGCCAGCAGCTGGGGGCAGGGCCTATTCTACGAGCAGTACTTC. Protein product: CASSWGQGLFYEQYF.

This rearrangement joins TRBV6-6 to TRBJ1-1; the match to TRBD1 covers 11 bases. Germline V gene sequence: CDR1 MNHNY, CDR2 SVGAGI (reference sequence). The CDR3 sequence is 17 residues long. Unmatched junction bases numbered 14, after V lost 5 bases and J lost 6 bases. The chain's CDR3 is CASSPSGTGGPGAEAFF. Here the CDR3 DNA reads TGTGCCAGCAGTCCCTCCGGGACAGGGGGTCCGGGCGCTGAAGCTTTCTTT.

The chain is built from TRBV7-6 and TRBJ2-5; D ambiguous. V was pared by 0 bases and J by 5 bases, with 7 bases between. Germline V gene sequence: CDR1 SGHVS, CDR2 FNYEAQ. This CDR3 comprises 13 residues. CDR3 bases: TGTGCCAGCAGCTTAGCCCTCGGGGAGACCCAGTACTTC. Amino acid sequence: CASSLALGETQYF.

This clone was counted a single time. The rearrangement uses TRBV20-1 and TRBJ1-1, with D hard to call. CDR1 and CDR2 (germline): DFQATT, SNEGSKA (reference sequence). The V end lost 5 bases, the J end lost 1 base, and 5 bases lay between the germline ends. The CDR3 loop spans 11 amino acids. The CDR3 DNA reads TGCAGTGCTCCGAGGAACACTGAAGCTTTCTTT. Its translation is CSAPRNTEAFF.

This chain connects TRBV9 to TRBJ2-3; unclear D gene. Trimming left V 1 base short and J 2 bases short, with 11 bases between. The CDR3 contains 15 residues. CDR1 SGDLS and CDR2 YYNGEE come from the germline V gene. This CDR3 is CASSVRSDITDTQYF. In DNA form, the CDR3 reads TGTGCCAGCAGCGTACGGTCAGACATCACAGATACGCAGTATTTT.

The chain recombines TRBV7-8 with TRBJ2-1, with 9 bases fitting TRBD1. CDR3 length: 16 residues. With 1 base clipped from V and 8 bases from J, the junction kept 9 bases outside the gene matches. Germline values: CDR1 SGHVS, CDR2 FQNEAQ. CDR3 region: CASSLGGQGYGHEQFF. The CDR3, as DNA: TGTGCCAGCAGCTTAGGGGGACAGGGATATGGTCATGAGCAGTTCTTC.

The V and J genes are TRBV9 and TRBJ2-2, with no clear D. CDR3 length: 12 residues. Germline CDR1 and CDR2: SGDLS and YYNGEE. V lost 3 bases and J 5 bases, leaving 5 bases between the germline ends. The CDR3 nucleotides are TGTGCCAGCAGCGCAGATACCGGGGAGCTGTTTTTT. It is translated as CASSADTGELFF.

This chain connects TRBV4-1 to TRBJ2-7; 8 bases map to TRBD1. This CDR3 spans 15 amino acids. Germline-derived CDR1 and CDR2 are MGHRA and YSYEKL. The J segment lost 4 bases and the V segment lost 0 bases, leaving 5 bases of the junction unmatched. The chain's CDR3 is CASSQEAGGIYEQYF. CDR3 DNA sequence: TGCGCCAGCAGCCAAGAAGCAGGGGGCATATACGAGCAGTACTTC.

The V call is TRBV7-9, the J call TRBJ2-2; tentative D call: TRBD2 (5 bases). V lost 4 bases to trimming and J lost 0 bases, with 6 bases between them. The CDR3 contains 14 residues. CDR1 is SEHNR, CDR2 FQNEAQ, per germline (reference sequence). The CDR3 spells CASSSGSNTGELFF. The DNA of the CDR3 is TGTGCCAGCAGCTCGGGGTCGAACACCGGGGAGCTGTTTTTT.

This chain connects TRBV11-2 to TRBJ2-5; 9 bases line up with TRBD2. J was trimmed by 5 bases and V by 5 bases; bases with no gene match: 9. This CDR3 contains 15 residues. The germline gives CDR1 SGHAT, CDR2 FQNNGV. The CDR3 sequence is CASSPQGLAGETQYF. Written as DNA, the CDR3 is TGTGCCAGCAGCCCCCAGGGACTAGCAGGGGAGACCCAGTACTTC.

This clone has a single count. This rearrangement joins TRBV5-5 to TRBJ1-2; 7 bases map to TRBD1. V was clipped by 0 bases and J by 4 bases; unmatched bases: 6. The CDR3 spans 15 residues. Germline lookup yields CDR1 SGHKS and CDR2 YYEKEE (reference sequence). This CDR3 reads CASSLEGQAFYGYTF. The CDR3 coding sequence is TGTGCCAGCAGCTTGGAAGGACAGGCCTTCTATGGCTACACCTTC.

The chain is built from TRBV30 and TRBJ2-2, with 9 bases aligning to TRBD1. The CDR3 extends over 14 amino acids. CDR1 GTSNPN and CDR2 SVGIG come from the germline V gene (reference sequence). Germline trimming cut 3 bases from V and 6 bases from J; bases unmatched to any gene: 5. CDR3 DNA: TGTGCCTGGAGGCGGACAGGGGTGTCCGGGGAGCTGTTTTTT. Translating gives CAWRRTGVSGELFF.

The chain links TRBV5-5 to TRBJ1-2; TRBD1 aligns across 9 bases. The CDR3 loop spans 19 amino acids. With 0 bases clipped from V and 7 bases from J, the junction kept 19 bases outside the gene matches. Germline V lookup: CDR1 SGHKS, CDR2 YYEKEE (reference sequence). In DNA, the CDR3 is TGTGCCAGCAGCTTGGACCCATATTTGGGACAGGGAAAACCTCCTGGCTACACCTTC. This encodes CASSLDPYLGQGKPPGYTF.